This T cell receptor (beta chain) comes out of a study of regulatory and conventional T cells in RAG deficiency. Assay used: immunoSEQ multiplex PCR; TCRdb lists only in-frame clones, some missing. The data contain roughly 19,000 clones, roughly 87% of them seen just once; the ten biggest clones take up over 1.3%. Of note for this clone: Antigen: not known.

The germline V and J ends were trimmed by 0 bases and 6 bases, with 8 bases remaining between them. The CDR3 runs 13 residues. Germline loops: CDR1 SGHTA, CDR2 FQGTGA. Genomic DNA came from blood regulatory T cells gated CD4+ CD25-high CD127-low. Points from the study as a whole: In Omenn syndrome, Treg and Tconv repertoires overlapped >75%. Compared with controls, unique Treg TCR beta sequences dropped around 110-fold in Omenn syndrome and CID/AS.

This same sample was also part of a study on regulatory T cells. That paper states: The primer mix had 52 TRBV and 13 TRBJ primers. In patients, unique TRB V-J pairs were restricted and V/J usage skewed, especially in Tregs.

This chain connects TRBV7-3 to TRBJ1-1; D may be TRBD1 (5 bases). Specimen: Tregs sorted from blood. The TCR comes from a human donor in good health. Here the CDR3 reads CASSLTGPSEAFF. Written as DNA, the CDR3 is TGTGCCAGCAGCTTAACGGGACCCTCTGAAGCTTTCTTT.